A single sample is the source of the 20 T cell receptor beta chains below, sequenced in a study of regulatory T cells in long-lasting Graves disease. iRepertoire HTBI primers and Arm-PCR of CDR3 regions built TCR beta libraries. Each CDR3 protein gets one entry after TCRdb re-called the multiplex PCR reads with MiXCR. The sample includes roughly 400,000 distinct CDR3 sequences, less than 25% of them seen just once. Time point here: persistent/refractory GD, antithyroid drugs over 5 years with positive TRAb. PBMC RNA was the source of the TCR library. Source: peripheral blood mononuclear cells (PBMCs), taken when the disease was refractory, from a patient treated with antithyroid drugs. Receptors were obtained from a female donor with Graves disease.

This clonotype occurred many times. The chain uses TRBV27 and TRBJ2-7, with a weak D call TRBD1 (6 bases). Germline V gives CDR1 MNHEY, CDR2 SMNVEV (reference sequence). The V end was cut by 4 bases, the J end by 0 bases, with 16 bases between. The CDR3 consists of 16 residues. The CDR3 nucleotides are TGTGCCAGCAGTTCTACCGACGGACAGAGCTCCTACGAGCAGTACTTC. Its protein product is CASSSTDGQSSYEQYF.

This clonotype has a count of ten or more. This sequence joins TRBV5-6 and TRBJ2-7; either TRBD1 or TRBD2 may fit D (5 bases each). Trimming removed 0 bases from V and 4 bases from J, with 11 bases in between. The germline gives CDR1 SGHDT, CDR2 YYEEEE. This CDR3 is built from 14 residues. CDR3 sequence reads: CASSLDRRPYEQYF. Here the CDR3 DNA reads TGTGCCAGCAGCTTGGACAGGAGGCCTTACGAGCAGTACTTC. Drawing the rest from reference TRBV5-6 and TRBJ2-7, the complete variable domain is DAGVTQSPTHLIKTRGQQVTLRCSPKSGHDTVSWYQQALGQGPQFIFQYYEEEERQRGNFPDRFSGHQFPNYSSELNVNALLLGDSALYLCASSLDRRPYEQYFGPGTRLTVT.

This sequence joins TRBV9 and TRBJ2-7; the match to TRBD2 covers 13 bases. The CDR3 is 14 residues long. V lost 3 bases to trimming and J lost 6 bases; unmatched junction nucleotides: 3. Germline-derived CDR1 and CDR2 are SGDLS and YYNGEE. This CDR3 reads CASSGGLAGTEQYF. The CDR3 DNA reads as TGTGCCAGCAGCGGGGGACTAGCGGGAACCGAGCAGTACTTC.

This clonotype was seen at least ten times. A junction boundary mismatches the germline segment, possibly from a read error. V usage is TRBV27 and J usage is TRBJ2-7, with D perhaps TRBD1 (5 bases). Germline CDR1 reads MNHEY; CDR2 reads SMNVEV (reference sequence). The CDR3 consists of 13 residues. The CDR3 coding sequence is TGCGCCAGCTCCCCAGGGATATCCTACGAGCAGTACTTC. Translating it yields CASSPGISYEQYF.

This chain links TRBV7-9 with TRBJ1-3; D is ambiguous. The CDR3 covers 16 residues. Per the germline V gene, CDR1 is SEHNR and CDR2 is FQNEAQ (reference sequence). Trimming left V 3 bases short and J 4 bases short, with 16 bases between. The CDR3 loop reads CASSFSPSSGGNTIYF. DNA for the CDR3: TGTGCCAGCAGCTTTAGCCCTTCGTCGGGCGGAAACACCATATATTTT.

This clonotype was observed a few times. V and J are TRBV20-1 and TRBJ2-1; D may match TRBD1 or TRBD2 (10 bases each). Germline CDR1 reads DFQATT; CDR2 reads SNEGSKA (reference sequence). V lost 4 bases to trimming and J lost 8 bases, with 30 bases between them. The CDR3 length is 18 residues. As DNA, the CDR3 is TGCAGTGCTAACCGGGACAGGGGTTTGGCTAGCGGGAGTGATGAGCAGTTCTTC. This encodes CSANRDRGLASGSDEQFF.

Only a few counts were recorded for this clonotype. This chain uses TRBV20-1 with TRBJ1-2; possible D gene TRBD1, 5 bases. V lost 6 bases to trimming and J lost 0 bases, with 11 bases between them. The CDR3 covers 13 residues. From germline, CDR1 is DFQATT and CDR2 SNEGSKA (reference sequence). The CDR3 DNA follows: TGCAGTGCCCCGACAGTAGCTAACTATGGCTACACCTTC. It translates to CSAPTVANYGYTF.

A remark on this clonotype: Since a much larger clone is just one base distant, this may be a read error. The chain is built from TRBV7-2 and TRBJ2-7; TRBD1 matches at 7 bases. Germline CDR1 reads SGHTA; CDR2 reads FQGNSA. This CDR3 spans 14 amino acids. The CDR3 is CAGSLRGGGDEQYF. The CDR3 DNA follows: TGTGCCGGCAGCTTACGAGGGGGCGGCGACGAGCAGTACTTC.

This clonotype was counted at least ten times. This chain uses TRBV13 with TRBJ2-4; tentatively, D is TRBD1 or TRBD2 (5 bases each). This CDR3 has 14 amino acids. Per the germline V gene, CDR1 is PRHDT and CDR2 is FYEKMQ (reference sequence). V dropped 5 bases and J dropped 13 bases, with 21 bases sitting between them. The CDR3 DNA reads TGTGCCAGCAGCGCGAAGGGATCCAACGGGGCCCAGTACTTC. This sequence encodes CASSAKGSNGAQYF.

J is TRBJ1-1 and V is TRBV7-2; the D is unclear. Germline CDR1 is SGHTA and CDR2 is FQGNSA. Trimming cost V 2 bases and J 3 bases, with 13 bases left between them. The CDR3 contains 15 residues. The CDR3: CASSLRLGRDTEAFF. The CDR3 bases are TGTGCCAGCAGCTTAAGGCTGGGAAGGGACACTGAAGCTTTCTTT.

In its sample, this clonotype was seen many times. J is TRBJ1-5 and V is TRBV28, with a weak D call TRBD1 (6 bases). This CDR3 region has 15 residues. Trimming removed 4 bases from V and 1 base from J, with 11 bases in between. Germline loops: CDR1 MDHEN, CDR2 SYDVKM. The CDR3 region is CASSSARGSNQPQHF. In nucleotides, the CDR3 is TGTGCCAGCAGTTCGGCAAGGGGGAGCAATCAGCCCCAGCATTTT.

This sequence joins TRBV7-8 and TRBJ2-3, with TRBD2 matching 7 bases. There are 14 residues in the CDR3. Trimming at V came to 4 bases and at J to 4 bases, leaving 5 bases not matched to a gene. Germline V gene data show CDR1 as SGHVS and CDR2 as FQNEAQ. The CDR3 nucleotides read TGTGCCAGCAGCTACATGGCGGGAGCAGATACGCAGTATTTT. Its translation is CASSYMAGADTQYF.

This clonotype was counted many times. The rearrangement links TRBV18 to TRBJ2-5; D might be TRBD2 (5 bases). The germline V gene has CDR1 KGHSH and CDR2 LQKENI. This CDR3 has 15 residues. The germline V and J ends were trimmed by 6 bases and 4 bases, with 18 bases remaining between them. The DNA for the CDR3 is TGTGCCAGCTCGCCGGCCGGGCCACGGGGAGAGACCCAGTACTTC. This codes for CASSPAGPRGETQYF. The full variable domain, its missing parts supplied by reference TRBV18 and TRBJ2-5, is NAGVMQNPRHLVRRRGQEARLRCSPMKGHSHVYWYRQLPEEGLKFMVYLQKENIIDESGMPKERFSAEFPKEGPSILRIQQVVRGDSAAYFCASSPAGPRGETQYFGPGTRLLVL.

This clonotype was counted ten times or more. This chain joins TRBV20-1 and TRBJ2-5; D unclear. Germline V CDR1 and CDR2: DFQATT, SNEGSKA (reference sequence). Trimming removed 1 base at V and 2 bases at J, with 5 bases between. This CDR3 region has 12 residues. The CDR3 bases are TGCAGTGCTAGAGTCAGTCAAGAGACCCAGTACTTC. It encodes CSARVSQETQYF.

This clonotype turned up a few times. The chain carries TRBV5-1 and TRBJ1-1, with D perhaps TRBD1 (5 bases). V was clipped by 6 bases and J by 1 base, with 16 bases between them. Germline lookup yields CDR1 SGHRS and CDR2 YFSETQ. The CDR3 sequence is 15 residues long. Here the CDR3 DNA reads TGCGCCAGCACCCCTTTACCCCAGGGGAACACTGAAGCTTTCTTT. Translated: CASTPLPQGNTEAFF.

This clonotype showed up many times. The CDR3 sequence: CASSPVGTEAFF. The CDR3, as DNA: TGTGCCAGCAGCCCGGTTGGCACTGAAGCTTTCTTT. The chain is built from TRBV18 and TRBJ1-1; D call uncertain. The germline CDR1 and CDR2 sequences are KGHSH and LQKENI. Trimming removed 8 bases at V and 4 bases at J, with 11 bases between. The CDR3 is 12 residues long.

The CDR3: CASSYGGGGQPQHF. The CDR3 nucleotides are TGTGCCAGCAGTTACGGGGGTGGTGGACAGCCCCAGCATTTT. The genes are TRBV6-2 or TRBV6-3 and TRBJ1-5; TRBD1 is a possible D gene (5 bases). The germline gives CDR1 MNHEY, CDR2 SVGEGT. This CDR3 is built from 14 residues. V was clipped by 2 bases and J by 7 bases, with 12 bases between them.

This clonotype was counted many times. CDR3 sequence: CSVESSTLGTQYF. CDR3 nucleotide sequence: TGCAGCGTTGAGAGCAGTACCCTCGGGACCCAGTACTTC. The gene calls are TRBV29-1 and TRBJ2-5; D not resolved. V was shortened by 3 bases and J by 7 bases, with 15 bases between the two germline ends. The CDR3 extends over 13 amino acids. Germline CDR1 reads SQVTM; CDR2 reads ANQGSEA.

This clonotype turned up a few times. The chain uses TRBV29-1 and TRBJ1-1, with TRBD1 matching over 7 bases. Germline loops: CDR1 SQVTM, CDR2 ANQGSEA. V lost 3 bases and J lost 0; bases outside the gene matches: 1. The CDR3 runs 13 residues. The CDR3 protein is CSVEDRLNTEAFF. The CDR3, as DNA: TGCAGCGTTGAGGACAGGTTGAACACTGAAGCTTTCTTT.

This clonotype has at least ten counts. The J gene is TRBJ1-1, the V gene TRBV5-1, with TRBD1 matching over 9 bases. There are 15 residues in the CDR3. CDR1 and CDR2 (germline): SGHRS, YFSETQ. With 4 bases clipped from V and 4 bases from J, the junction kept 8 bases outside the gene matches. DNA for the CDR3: TGCGCCAGCAGCACCACCCCGGGACAGGGCACTGAAGCTTTCTTT. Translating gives CASSTTPGQGTEAFF.